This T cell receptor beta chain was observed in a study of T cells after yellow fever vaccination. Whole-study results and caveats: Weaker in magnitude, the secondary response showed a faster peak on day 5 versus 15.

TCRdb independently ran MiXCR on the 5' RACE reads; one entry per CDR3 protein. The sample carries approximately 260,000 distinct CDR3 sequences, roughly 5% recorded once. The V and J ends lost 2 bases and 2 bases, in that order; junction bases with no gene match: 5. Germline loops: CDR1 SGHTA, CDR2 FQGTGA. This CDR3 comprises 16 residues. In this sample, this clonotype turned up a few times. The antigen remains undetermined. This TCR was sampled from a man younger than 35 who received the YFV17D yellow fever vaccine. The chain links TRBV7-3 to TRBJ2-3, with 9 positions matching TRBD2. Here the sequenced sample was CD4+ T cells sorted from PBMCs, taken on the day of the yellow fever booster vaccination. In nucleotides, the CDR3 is TGTGCCAGCAGCTTACTGAGCGGGGGGAACACAGATACGCAGTATTTT. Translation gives CASSLLSGGNTDTQYF.